These 4 T cell receptor beta chains share one sample of origin, sequenced in a study of beta chain features in type 1 diabetes (dated by TCRdb to about 2018). Receptor amplification or capture employed the immunoSEQ multiplex PCR assay. The entire isolated RNA was reverse transcribed using the High Capacity cDNA Reverse Transcription Kit, and thus expressed TCRB transcripts were sequenced. TCRdb holds this immuneACCESS table with in-frame rearrangements only. Some clones are missing; in checked studies, unresolved V genes explain under half, and the rest has no known cause. The sample has hundreds of thousands of clones on record, roughly 13% of them singletons. Of the sample, approximately 0.043% is held by the ten largest clones. Overall study results and their limits: Type 1 diabetes patients showed a moderate but significant shortening of TCRB CDR3 length in all four CD4+ subsets.

No antigen has been assigned to these receptors. Specimen: naive CD4+ T cells from blood. The sample's cell subset or site label, in plain terms: true naive CD4+ T cells. The origin of the receptors is a man aged 18 to 29 with type 1 diabetes.

The V call is TRBV10-3, the J call TRBJ1-1; tentative D call: TRBD1 (6 bases). CDR3 length: 15 residues. The ends were cut back, 3 bases at V and 1 base at J, with 12 bases in the middle. Germline lookup yields CDR1 ENHRY and CDR2 SYGVKD. Here the CDR3 DNA reads TGTGCCATCAGTGACGGAGTCAGGGGGAACACTGAAGCTTTCTTT. Translated, it gives CAISDGVRGNTEAFF.

V usage is TRBV5-4 and J usage is TRBJ1-1; a possible D gene is TRBD1 (6 bases). Germline CDR1 is SGHNT and CDR2 is YYREEE (reference sequence). Trimming took off 5 bases at V and 3 bases at J, with 11 bases between the two ends. The CDR3 consists of 13 residues. CDR3 in DNA: TGTGCCAGCAGGATTAACAGGGACACTGAAGCTTTCTTT. It yields the protein CASRINRDTEAFF.

A few counts support this clone. The sample holds other DNA sequences that translate to the same CDR3. The rearrangement joins TRBV2 to TRBJ2-5; 11 positions match TRBD2. Germline V gives CDR1 SNHLY, CDR2 FYNNEI. The CDR3 length is 15 residues. Trimming at V came to 4 bases and at J to 5 bases, leaving 6 bases not matched to a gene. The DNA of the CDR3 is TGTGCCAGCAGTGGTACTAGCGGGAGTTTGGAGACCCAGTACTTC. Protein: CASSGTSGSLETQYF.

The rearrangement joins TRBV5-4 to TRBJ1-2, with D hard to call. With 0 bases removed from V and 8 bases from J, the gap between germline ends came to 8 bases. Germline CDR1 is SGHNT and CDR2 is YYREEE (reference sequence). The CDR3 covers 12 residues. CDR3 nucleotide sequence: TGTGCCAGCAGCTTGGCACACGGGGGCTACACCTTC. Residues: CASSLAHGGYTF.